This T cell receptor beta chain was recovered during a study of blood T cell repertoires in COVID-19. For the study at large: The origin of the acute and convalescent COVID-19 samples was the United States, Italy and Spain.

This clone occurred a few times. Profiling relied on immunoSEQ multiplex PCR, and the TCRdb table lists in-frame clones only, not all of them. Altogether about 670,000 clones are present, around 90% being singletons, with the ten largest covering more than 0.25%. The sequence was obtained from a woman under 30 with acute or convalescent COVID-19. The source material was peripheral blood.

The CDR3 DNA is TGTGCCATCAGTGAGGACAGGTACTATGGCTACACCTTC. Encoded protein: CAISEDRYYGYTF. This chain uses TRBV10-3 with TRBJ1-2, with D possibly being TRBD1 (6 bases). With 2 bases removed from V and 3 bases from J, the gap between germline ends came to 7 bases. CDR3 length: 13 amino acids. Germline CDR1 is ENHRY and CDR2 is SYGVKD.